A single sample gave rise to the 32 T cell receptor beta chains below, sequenced in a study of OX40 agonist ivuxolimab in advanced cancers. Library preparation employed the immunoSEQ multiplex PCR assay. Not all clones reach the TCRdb copy of this immuneACCESS table, which keeps in-frame sequences only. Checked studies attribute under half of the gap to unresolved V genes and leave the rest unexplained. For this sample the table gives 75,000 to 100,000 clones, of which roughly 84% were detected only once. The leading ten clones occupy less than 0.4% of the sample. Material: CD4+ or CD8+ T cells sorted from blood, obtained in a trial of the OX40 agonist ivuxolimab. These receptors were collected from an adult with an advanced solid tumor such as melanoma, head and neck, liver or kidney cancer.

This clone has more than one count but fewer than ten. The chain couples TRBV7-8 to TRBJ2-5; tentatively, D is TRBD1 (6 bases). Germline V gives CDR1 SGHVS, CDR2 FQNEAQ. The CDR3 spans 14 residues. V was cut by 0 bases and J by 4 bases, with 9 bases left in between. CDR3 DNA: TGTGCCAGCAGCTTAGCACAGGGATTAGAGACCCAGTACTTC. It encodes CASSLAQGLETQYF.

The chain couples TRBV5-1 to TRBJ2-3, with no clear D. Trimming stripped 4 bases from V and 6 bases from J, with 24 bases between. The CDR3 extends over 17 amino acids. CDR1 and CDR2 (germline): SGHRS, YFSETQ. CDR3 sequence (DNA): TGCGCCAGCAGCAACTTTAAGACACTACCTAGAGTGGATACGCAGTATTTT. It translates to CASSNFKTLPRVDTQYF.

The chain carries TRBV5-1 and TRBJ1-2, with 7 bases lining up with TRBD1. Germline lookup yields CDR1 SGHRS and CDR2 YFSETQ. The CDR3 totals 15 residues. V lost 4 bases, J lost 4 bases, and 10 bases stayed unmatched. The CDR3 sequence: CASSLGTVTSYGYTF. CDR3 nucleotide sequence: TGCGCCAGCAGCCTCGGGACAGTAACTTCCTATGGCTACACCTTC.

The chain combines TRBV6-1 with TRBJ2-1; D unclear. The V gene's germline CDR1 is MNHNS and CDR2 SASEGT. Deletions cut 6 bases from V and 1 base from J, with 4 bases between. CDR3 size: 12 residues. CDR3 protein: CASSLSYNEQFF. The CDR3 DNA follows: TGTGCCAGCAGCTTATCCTACAATGAGCAGTTCTTC.

The chain joins TRBV19 to TRBJ2-7; TRBD2 agrees at 10 bases. The V gene's germline CDR1 is LNHDA and CDR2 SQIVND (reference sequence). The CDR3 runs 16 residues. J was trimmed by 3 bases and V by 6 bases; bases with no gene match: 11. CDR3 nucleotides: TGTGCCAGTAGGGTAAGTGGACTAGCGGAATTCTACGAGCAGTACTTC. It encodes CASRVSGLAEFYEQYF. Full variable domain (rest looked up from reference TRBV19 and TRBJ2-7): DGGITQSPKYLFRKEGQNVTLSCEQNLNHDAMYWYRQDPGQGLRLIYYSQIVNDFQKGDIAEGYSVSREKKESFPLTVTSAQKNPTAFYLCASRVSGLAEFYEQYFGPGTRLTVT.

The gene calls are TRBV7-9 and TRBJ1-1, with D uncertain. Germline V CDR1 and CDR2: SEHNR, FQNEAQ (reference sequence). This CDR3 comprises 12 residues. V gave up 7 bases and J gave up 2 bases, with 8 bases separating them. The CDR3 region is CASTPDNTEAFF. CDR3 sequence (DNA): TGTGCCAGCACCCCAGACAACACTGAAGCTTTCTTT.

The gene calls are TRBV9 and TRBJ2-1, with D possibly being TRBD2 (6 bases). Trimming stripped 0 bases from V and 2 bases from J, with 6 bases between. This CDR3 contains 14 residues. Germline values: CDR1 SGDLS, CDR2 YYNGEE. The CDR3 coding sequence is TGTGCCAGCAGCGTAGGCGGGGCCTACAATGAGCAGTTCTTC. Translating gives CASSVGGAYNEQFF.

This CDR3 is CASSRRKGAGETQYF. The CDR3 region has the DNA TGTGCCAGCAGCCGTCGGAAGGGGGCTGGAGAGACCCAGTACTTC. This chain connects TRBV14 to TRBJ2-5, with 7 bases aligning to TRBD1. The V segment lost 4 bases and the J segment 4 bases; nucleotides outside the gene matches: 9. Germline V gene sequence: CDR1 SGHDN, CDR2 FVKESK. CDR3 length: 15 amino acids. The full variable domain, with the rest looked up from reference TRBV14 and TRBJ2-5, is EAGVTQFPSHSVIEKGQTVTLRCDPISGHDNLYWYRRVMGKEIKFLLHFVKESKQDESGMPNNRFLAERTGGTYSTLKVQPAELEDSGVYFCASSRRKGAGETQYFGPGTRLLVL.

This clone appeared once. This chain links TRBV9 with TRBJ1-1; D remains ambiguous. This CDR3 region has 12 residues. Germline values: CDR1 SGDLS, CDR2 YYNGEE. V shed 0 bases and J shed 4 bases, with 4 bases lying between them. CDR3: CASSVVGTEAFF. The DNA of the CDR3 is TGTGCCAGCAGCGTAGTGGGCACTGAAGCTTTCTTT.

For this clone: Other nucleotide sequences in the sample specify the same CDR3. The DNA for the CDR3 is TGTGCCTGGAGTGGGGGGGGGCGCACCACTGAAGCTTTCTTT. This gives the protein CAWSGGGRTTEAFF. The chain joins TRBV30 to TRBJ1-1; D is possibly TRBD1 (6 bases). This CDR3 region has 14 residues. Germline V gene lookup returns CDR1 GTSNPN and CDR2 SVGIG (reference sequence). V was shortened by 1 base and J by 4 bases, with 13 bases between the two germline ends.

The chain employs TRBV11-2 and TRBJ1-1; D remains unclear. CDR1 is SGHAT and CDR2 is FQNNGV in the germline V gene. CDR3 size: 14 residues. V was clipped by 1 base and J by 4 bases, with 10 bases between them. CDR3 in amino acids: CASSLVPLGTEAFF. In DNA form, the CDR3 reads TGTGCCAGCAGCTTAGTCCCCCTGGGCACTGAAGCTTTCTTT.

V usage is TRBV6-1 and J usage is TRBJ2-3; 8 bases map to TRBD2. CDR3 length equals 14 residues. The germline CDR1 and CDR2 sequences are MNHNS and SASEGT. With 4 bases clipped from V and 3 bases from J, the junction kept 3 bases outside the gene matches. CDR3: CASSAGLVTDTQYF. In nucleotides, the CDR3 is TGTGCCAGCAGTGCGGGACTAGTGACAGATACGCAGTATTTT.

This chain connects TRBV2 to TRBJ1-1; the D gene is possibly TRBD1 (5 bases). From germline, CDR1 is SNHLY and CDR2 FYNNEI. Trimming cost V 6 bases and J 1 base, with 18 bases left between them. This CDR3 is built from 16 residues. CDR3 sequence (DNA): TGTGCCAGCAGCGCCGACATTGGCAGGGCGAACACTGAAGCTTTCTTT. Its translation is CASSADIGRANTEAFF.

The DNA for the CDR3 is TGTGCCAGTAGTGGGACGATCTCCTACGAGCAGTACTTC. This sequence encodes CASSGTISYEQYF. The chain has TRBV19 and TRBJ2-7; D is tentatively TRBD1 or TRBD2 (5 bases each). This CDR3 contains 13 residues. V was cut by 5 bases and J by 0 bases, with 8 bases left in between. The germline gives CDR1 LNHDA, CDR2 SQIVND (reference sequence).

The rearrangement joins TRBV28 to TRBJ2-7; D is possibly TRBD1 (5 bases). This CDR3 is built from 13 residues. V was cut by 6 bases and J by 2 bases, with 11 bases left in between. Germline V gene sequence: CDR1 MDHEN, CDR2 SYDVKM. DNA of the CDR3: TGTGCCAGCAGGACAGCAGGTACCTACGAGCAGTACGTC. Translated, it gives CASRTAGTYEQYV.

The rearrangement uses TRBV28 and TRBJ1-5; tentatively, D is TRBD1 (6 bases). Germline CDR1 MDHEN, CDR2 SYDVKM. The CDR3 is made up of 15 amino acids. V lost 6 bases to trimming and J lost 0 bases, with 12 bases between them. DNA for the CDR3: TGTGCCAGCAGATCCAGGGGCTATAGCAATCAGCCCCAGCATTTT. Translated, it gives CASRSRGYSNQPQHF.

The chain carries TRBV7-9 and TRBJ2-1, with D maybe TRBD2 (6 bases). From germline, CDR1 is SEHNR and CDR2 FQNEAQ (reference sequence). Trimming pared 1 base from V and 5 bases from J, leaving 12 bases between. This CDR3 spans 15 amino acids. CDR3 sequence: CASSLVKGLNNEQFF. In DNA form, the CDR3 reads TGTGCCAGCAGCTTAGTAAAAGGACTAAACAATGAGCAGTTCTTC.

The chain links TRBV11-3 to TRBJ2-7; the D gene is possibly TRBD2 (6 bases). Germline V gene sequence: CDR1 SGHNT, CDR2 YENEEA. V gave up 5 bases and J gave up 0 bases, with 8 bases separating them. The CDR3 totals 13 residues. CDR3 DNA: TGTGCCAGCAGCGCGGGGCCCTCCTACGAGCAGTACTTC. This encodes CASSAGPSYEQYF.

The chain employs TRBV19 and TRBJ2-2; no clear D gene. Trimming stripped 6 bases from V and 3 bases from J, with 11 bases between. CDR3 length: 14 residues. Germline values: CDR1 LNHDA, CDR2 SQIVND (reference sequence). The CDR3 sequence: CASRNLWDTGELFF. The CDR3 coding sequence is TGTGCCAGTAGAAACCTATGGGACACCGGGGAGCTGTTTTTT.

The V call is TRBV28, the J call TRBJ1-1; perhaps TRBD1 as D (5 bases). Germline loops: CDR1 MDHEN, CDR2 SYDVKM. Between the trimmed V and J ends, which lost 5 bases and 1 base, there was a span of 14 bases. The CDR3 is 15 residues long. The CDR3, as DNA: TGTGCCAGCAGTCCGGCCCTAGGACAGAACACTGAAGCTTTCTTT. Translated: CASSPALGQNTEAFF.

This clone has only a few counts. The V and J genes are TRBV2 and TRBJ2-7; D is unclear. The germline CDR1 and CDR2 sequences are SNHLY and FYNNEI. This CDR3 contains 14 residues. Trimming took 6 bases from V and 7 from J, leaving 19 bases between them. CDR3 sequence: CASRELLTLGEQYF. CDR3 DNA sequence: TGTGCCAGCAGGGAACTCCTCACCCTGGGTGAGCAGTACTTC.

The chain recombines TRBV29-1 with TRBJ1-2; 8 bases line up with TRBD1. The CDR3 totals 15 residues. Germline CDR1 is SQVTM and CDR2 is ANQGSEA. The J segment lost 4 bases and the V segment lost 7 bases, leaving 14 bases of the junction unmatched. CDR3 residues: CSESGQVGSSYGYTF. The DNA for the CDR3 is TGCAGCGAATCGGGACAGGTCGGATCGAGCTATGGCTACACCTTC. The full variable domain, in which reference TRBV29-1 and TRBJ1-2 provide the parts outside the CDR3, is SAVISQKPSRDICQRGTSLTIQCQVDSQVTMMFWYRQQPGQSLTLIATANQGSEATYESGFVIDKFPISRPNLTFSTLTVSNMSPEDSSIYLCSESGQVGSSYGYTFGSGTRLTVV.

This clone was counted once. CDR3 bases: TGTGCCAGCAGCCTGCCCCCGGGACGGAAACAAGAGACCCAGTACTTC. The encoded protein is CASSLPPGRKQETQYF. This sequence joins TRBV2 and TRBJ2-5; D tentatively reads TRBD1 or TRBD2 (5 bases each). Trimming stripped 6 bases from V and 2 bases from J, with 19 bases between. Germline V gives CDR1 SNHLY, CDR2 FYNNEI. CDR3 size: 16 residues.

The V gene is TRBV5-6, the J gene TRBJ2-7; D is possibly TRBD2 (6 bases). Looked up from germline, CDR1 is SGHDT and CDR2 is YYEEEE. Trimming removed 1 base from V and 5 bases from J, with 16 bases in between. The length of the CDR3 is 15 residues. In DNA, the CDR3 is TGTGCCAGCAGCTTGCTAGAGGGAGGACGCGACGAGCAGTACTTC. It encodes CASSLLEGGRDEQYF.

The chain carries TRBV7-2 and TRBJ2-5, with D perhaps assigned TRBD1 or TRBD2 (5 bases each). The J call may be wrong; the DNA end is better matched by TRBJ2-7. Germline V CDR1 and CDR2: SGHTA, FQGNSA. This CDR3 comprises 13 residues. The CDR3 bases are TGTGCCAGCAGCTCGGGACCGAGCTACGAGCAGTACTTC. Protein sequence: CASSSGPSYEQYF.

The rearrangement joins TRBV5-1 to TRBJ1-2, with D uncertain. There are 15 residues in the CDR3. Trimming took 0 bases from V and 0 from J, leaving 9 bases between them. Germline-derived CDR1 and CDR2 are SGHRS and YFSETQ. CDR3 coding DNA: TGCGCCAGCAGCTTGGTGGCGCCTCCTAACTATGGCTACACCTTC. It codes for CASSLVAPPNYGYTF.

Points on this clone: At one of its ends the junction is not consistent with the germline gene, which may arise from a read error. The V and J genes are TRBV18 and TRBJ1-5; 7 bases match TRBD1. The CDR3 is 15 amino acids. Germline V lookup: CDR1 KGHSH, CDR2 LQKENI. The DNA for the CDR3 is TGTGCCAGCTCGCCTAACGACAGGGTAGTATCAGCCCCAGCATTT. It yields the protein CASSPNDRVVSAPAF.

For this clone: At one end, the junction sequence differs from germline, possibly due to a read error. The chain links TRBV5-4 to TRBJ2-2; TRBD2 matches at 7 bases. This CDR3 has 12 amino acids. The germline gives CDR1 SGHNT, CDR2 YYREEE (reference sequence). The CDR3 reads CASSLGGAGLGF. CDR3 in DNA: TGTGCCAGCAGCTTGGGAGGAGCGGGACTGGGGTTT. Full variable domain (rest looked up from reference TRBV5-4 and TRBJ2-2): ETGVTQSPTHLIKTRGQQVTLRCSSQSGHNTVSWYQQALGQGPQFIFQYYREEENGRGNFPPRFSGLQFPNYSSELNVNALELDDSALYLCASSLGGAGLGFGEGSRLTVL.

The chain joins TRBV7-3 to TRBJ2-1; weak D call: TRBD2 (6 bases). CDR3 length equals 16 residues. Trimming took 4 bases from V and 0 from J, leaving 13 bases between them. CDR1 and CDR2 (germline): SGHTA, FQGTGA. The CDR3 DNA sequence: TGTGCCAGCAGCTCGACGCGGACTACCTCCTACAATGAGCAGTTCTTC. It encodes CASSSTRTTSYNEQFF. Looking up the rest from reference TRBV7-3 and TRBJ2-1 gives the full variable domain: GAGVSQTPSNKVTEKGKYVELRCDPISGHTALYWYRQSLGQGPEFLIYFQGTGAADDSGLPNDRFFAVRPEGSVSTLKIQRTERGDSAVYLCASSSTRTTSYNEQFFGPGTRLTVL.

This chain uses TRBV7-2 with TRBJ2-7; 9 bases agree with TRBD2. Per germline, CDR1 SGHTA and CDR2 FQGNSA. The V and J ends lost 1 base and 5 bases, in that order; junction bases with no gene match: 6. The CDR3 extends over 15 amino acids. The CDR3 bases are TGTGCCAGCAGCTTAGTCGGCCTAGCGGGGAACGAGCAGTACTTC. It translates to CASSLVGLAGNEQYF.

The chain is built from TRBV27 and TRBJ2-1; 9 bases line up with TRBD2. The CDR3 runs to 17 residues. The V gene end was trimmed by 6 bases and the J gene end by 1 base; junction bases not matched to a gene: 10. CDR1 is MNHEY and CDR2 is SMNVEV in the germline V gene (reference sequence). CDR3 sequence reads: CASSRALAGFSYNEQFF. CDR3 DNA: TGTGCCAGCAGCCGAGCCCTAGCGGGATTTTCCTACAATGAGCAGTTCTTC.

The rearrangement uses TRBV5-1 and TRBJ2-5; D is unclear. From germline, CDR1 is SGHRS and CDR2 YFSETQ. Trimming removed 0 bases at V and 1 base at J, with 4 bases between. CDR3 size: 13 residues. This chain's CDR3 is CASSLVVQETQYF. CDR3 sequence (DNA): TGCGCCAGCAGCTTGGTTGTCCAAGAGACCCAGTACTTC.